This is a list of T cell receptor beta chains from one sample in a study of T cell responses to AZD1222 COVID-19 vaccine. Only in-frame clones appear in the TCRdb table, and some are missing; sequencing was by immunoSEQ multiplex PCR. Of about 110,000 clones listed, 80% to 85% are singletons. The sequenced sample was peripheral blood, obtained on day 0 of AZD1222 vaccination. The receptors shown here come from an adult in good health. Each CDR3 is given with its conserved first and last residue. The order of the fields is CDR3 protein, CDR3 DNA, J gene, V gene, clone size, D gene. The D gene is left open where the match is weak. Clone size is given for some rows only: seen once, a few or many times, or a class if the clone is expanded.

CASSDGTGAGNTIYF,TGTGCCAGCAGCGACGGGACAGGGGCTGGAAACACCATATATTTT,TRBJ1-3,TRBV9,.,TRBD1
CASSGETGGGGYGYTF,TGTGCCAGCAGCGGCGAGACAGGGGGAGGTGGCTATGGCTACACCTTC,TRBJ1-2,TRBV5-4,.,TRBD1
CAARSGTGVEKLFF,TGTGCCGCACGATCCGGGACAGGCGTTGAAAAACTGTTTTTT,TRBJ1-4,TRBV28,.,TRBD1
CASSRGPQPQHF,TGTGCCAGTAGTAGGGGGCCTCAGCCCCAGCATTTT,TRBJ1-5,TRBV19,.,.
CAWGIGNTIYF,TGTGCCTGGGGAATCGGAAACACCATATATTTT,TRBJ1-3,TRBV30,.,.
CASSLVGPGDTGELFF,TGTGCCAGCAGCTTAGTTGGCCCTGGGGACACCGGGGAGCTGTTTTTT,TRBJ2-2,TRBV7-8,.,.
CASRSQGGHYGYTF,TGTGCCAGCAGGTCCCAGGGGGGGCACTATGGCTACACCTTC,TRBJ1-2,TRBV6-5,.,TRBD1
CASSPGTALYEQYF,TGTGCCAGCAGCCCTGGGACAGCCTTATACGAGCAGTACTTC,TRBJ2-7,TRBV28,.,TRBD1
CASSLGTNTEAFF,TGTGCCAGCAGCCTGGGGACAAACACTGAAGCTTTCTTT,TRBJ1-1,TRBV12-3/TRBV12-4,.,.
CSAQGQMNTEAFF,TGCAGCGCACAGGGACAGATGAACACTGAAGCTTTCTTT,TRBJ1-1,TRBV29-1,.,TRBD1
CASYRELQYF,TGTGCCAGCTACAGAGAGCTGCAGTATTTT,TRBJ2-3,TRBV21-1,.,.
CASSEGRGDGYTF,TGTGCCAGCAGTGAGGGCAGGGGGGATGGCTACACCTTC,TRBJ1-2,TRBV2,.,TRBD1
CASSFGGLRNEKLFF,TGTGCCAGCAGTTTTGGGGGTTTAAGGAATGAAAAACTGTTTTTT,TRBJ1-4,TRBV28,.,.
CASSLAEIGAGDYYNEQFF,TGTGCCAGCAGCTTAGCTGAGATAGGGGCAGGAGACTATTACAATGAGCAGTTCTTC,TRBJ2-1,TRBV11-1,few,.
CASTEGDGGGYTF,TGTGCCTCCACGGAAGGGGACGGGGGCGGCTACACCTTC,TRBJ1-2,TRBV30,.,.
CASSGGGETQYF,TGTGCCAGCAGTGGAGGCGGGGAGACCCAGTACTTC,TRBJ2-5,TRBV2,.,.
CASSLGDLEAFF,TGTGCCAGCAGCTTAGGCGATTTGGAAGCTTTCTTT,TRBJ1-1,TRBV5-5,.,.
CASSPWTGAGQGNTEAFF,TGTGCCAGTAGTCCGTGGACAGGGGCCGGTCAGGGGAACACTGAAGCTTTCTTT,TRBJ1-1,TRBV19,.,TRBD1
CASSEALAGGSSNQPQHF,TGTGCCAGCAGTGAAGCGCTGGCAGGGGGCTCTAGCAATCAGCCCCAGCATTTT,TRBJ1-5,TRBV6-1,.,TRBD1
CASSSSGGVRTNYGYTF,TGCGCCAGCAGCTCTTCAGGGGGCGTACGGACAAACTATGGCTACACCTTC,TRBJ1-2,TRBV4-1,.,TRBD1
CASSYSGGSTGELFF,TGTGCCAGCAGTTACTCCGGGGGAAGCACCGGGGAGCTGTTTTTT,TRBJ2-2,TRBV6-5,.,.
CAWSVSTYEQYF,TGTGCCTGGAGTGTCTCGACCTACGAGCAGTACTTC,TRBJ2-7,TRBV30,.,.
CASSSGGLGYGYTF,TGTGCCAGCAGCTCAGGGGGCTTAGGCTATGGCTACACCTTC,TRBJ1-2,TRBV5-4,.,TRBD1
CASATRDSYNEQFF,TGTGCCAGCGCGACCCGTGACTCCTACAATGAGCAGTTCTTC,TRBJ2-1,TRBV7-8,many,.
CASSAGQLNEKLFF,TGTGCCAGCAGCGCGGGACAGCTTAATGAAAAACTGTTTTTT,TRBJ1-4,TRBV28,.,TRBD1
CASSPSGQGTGNTIYF,TGTGCCAGCAGCCCCTCCGGACAGGGCACTGGAAACACCATATATTTT,TRBJ1-3,TRBV5-5,once,TRBD1
CASRGLYNEQFF,TGTGCCAGCAGGGGACTCTACAATGAGCAGTTCTTC,TRBJ2-1,TRBV6-5,.,.
CASSYTDTQYF,TGTGCCAGCAGTTACACAGATACGCAGTATTTT,TRBJ2-3,TRBV28,.,.
CASSRPGRGNTIYF,TGTGCCAGCAGCCGTCCGGGACGGGGAAACACCATATATTTT,TRBJ1-3,TRBV6-5,.,.
CASSPGGTLGATQYF,TGTGCCAGCAGCCCTGGGGGGACCCTCGGGGCTACGCAGTATTTT,TRBJ2-3,TRBV11-3,.,.
CASTLTGVEKLFF,TGTGCCAGCACCCTGACAGGGGTTGAAAAACTGTTTTTT,TRBJ1-4,TRBV28,.,TRBD1
CASSEGLGYTF,TGTGCCAGCAGCGAAGGACTGGGCTACACCTTC,TRBJ1-2,TRBV5-4,.,.
CASSLGPGQHTEAFF,TGCGCCAGCAGCTTGGGGCCAGGCCAACACACTGAAGCTTTCTTT,TRBJ1-1,TRBV5-1,.,.
CAISESGHNTEAFF,TGTGCCATCAGTGAGTCGGGACATAACACTGAAGCTTTCTTT,TRBJ1-1,TRBV10-3,.,.
CASGFIFSGDGYTF,TGTGCTAGTGGTTTCATTTTCTCGGGGGATGGCTACACCTTC,TRBJ1-2,TRBV12-5,.,.
CASSLTSGGDNEQFF,TGTGCCAGCAGCTTGACTAGCGGGGGCGACAATGAGCAGTTCTTC,TRBJ2-1,TRBV5-4,.,TRBD2
CASSLRDTIYF,TGTGCCAGCAGTTTAAGAGACACCATATATTTT,TRBJ1-3,TRBV12-3/TRBV12-4,.,.
CAMGQAGLSYTF,TGTGCCATGGGACAGGCTGGATTGAGCTACACCTTC,TRBJ1-2,TRBV10-3,.,TRBD1